The T cell receptor (beta chain) described here comes from a study of CXCR3-negative and CXCR3-positive naive CD8 T cells. Study findings and constraints: Diversity was high in both naive subsets and much lower in memory cells. Similar TRBV-TRBJ usage characterized naive CXCR3-negative and CXCR3-positive cells; memory cells differed.

Carrying UMI labels, the TRB cDNA libraries were prepared through 5' RACE. TCRdb processed the 5' RACE reads again and assigns one entry to each CDR3 protein, with no DNA. The repertoire shows 100,000 to 150,000 distinct CDR3 sequences; the top ten hold 0.25% to 0.35%. On this clonotype itself: No antigen is known for it.

Germline values: CDR1 LGHNA, CDR2 YSLEER. The CDR3 extends over 16 amino acids. The source of this sequence is a human donor in good health. Some clones in this sample may be carry-over from other donors' samples. This chain uses TRBV4-3 with TRBJ2-2; TCRdb names TRBD2, which stays unverified in the absence of DNA. The specimen was naive CXCR3- CD8+ T cells from blood. The subset denotes: CD45RO-CCR7+CD27+CD95- naive CD8+ T cells lacking CXCR3 (TNR3-). This chain's CDR3 is CASSLSRGTNTGELFF.